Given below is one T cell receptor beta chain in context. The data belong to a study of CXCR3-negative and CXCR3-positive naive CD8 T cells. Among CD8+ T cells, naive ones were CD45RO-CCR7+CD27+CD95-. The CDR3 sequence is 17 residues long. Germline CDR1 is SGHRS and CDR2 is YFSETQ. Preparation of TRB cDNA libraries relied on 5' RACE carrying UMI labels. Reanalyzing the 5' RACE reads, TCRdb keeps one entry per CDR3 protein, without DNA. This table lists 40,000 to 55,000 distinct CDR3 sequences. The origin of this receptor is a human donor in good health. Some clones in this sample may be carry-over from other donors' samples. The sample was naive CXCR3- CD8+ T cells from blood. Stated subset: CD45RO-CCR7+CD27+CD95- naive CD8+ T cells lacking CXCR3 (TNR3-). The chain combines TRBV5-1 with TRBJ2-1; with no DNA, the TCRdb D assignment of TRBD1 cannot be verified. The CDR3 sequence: CASSEGGQGAAYNEQFF.